The 24 T cell receptor beta chains below all came from one sample that was sequenced in a study of blood T cells in healthy people across ages. The authors ran a second PCR of about 7 to 11 cycles using a sample-barcoded 5' primer and a J-beta primer mix. TCRdb used MiXCR to reprocess the 5' RACE reads, holding one entry per CDR3 protein. The sample lists hundreds of thousands of distinct CDR3 sequences, about 30% seen once, with approximately 15% in the top ten. Sequencing was performed on blood. The source is a woman over 75 in good health.

The J gene is TRBJ2-1, the V gene TRBV12-3 or TRBV12-4; D possibly corresponds to TRBD2 (7 bases). CDR3 length: 15 residues. The V and J ends lost 3 bases and 2 bases respectively, with 11 bases between them. CDR3 DNA sequence: TGTGCCAGCAGTTTCGCGGGGGCCGCCTACAATGAGCAGTTCTTC. It translates to CASSFAGAAYNEQFF.

The rearrangement links TRBV5-1 to TRBJ2-3; D gene ambiguous. The ends were cut back, 0 bases at V and 2 bases at J, with 10 bases in the middle. Germline V gene sequence: CDR1 SGHRS, CDR2 YFSETQ. CDR3 size: 15 residues. The CDR3 DNA is TGCGCCAGCAGCTTGGGAGGACGACCCACAGATACGCAGTATTTT. Protein sequence: CASSLGGRPTDTQYF.

This clonotype was picked up many times. The gene calls are TRBV5-5 and TRBJ2-1; 8 bases map to TRBD2. Germline V gene lookup returns CDR1 SGHKS and CDR2 YYEKEE (reference sequence). The CDR3 length is 16 residues. V shed 4 bases, J shed 6 bases, and the junction held 12 bases outside the gene matches. The CDR3 loop reads CASSTIAGPSLNEQFF. The CDR3 nucleotides are TGTGCCAGCAGCACGATAGCGGGACCCTCGCTCAATGAGCAGTTCTTC.

This clonotype was found a few times. This clone may be a read error of a much larger clone one base away. V is TRBV9 and J is TRBJ2-7; a possible D gene is TRBD2 (7 bases). Germline CDR1 reads SGDLS; CDR2 reads YYNGEE. The CDR3 is made up of 15 amino acids. DNA of the CDR3: TGTGCCAACAGCCCCCGGTCGGGGGGCAACTACGAGCAGTACTTC. The encoded protein is CANSPRSGGNYEQYF.

In the case of this clonotype: The junction differs from germline at one of its ends, possibly a read error. The chain links TRBV5-1 to TRBJ1-6, with D unresolved. This CDR3 contains 14 residues. Germline values: CDR1 SGHRS, CDR2 YFSETQ. For the CDR3, the DNA is TGCGCCAGCAGCCCGGACGGGTCATCCTCACCCCCCCACTTT. As protein: CASSPDGSSSPPHF.

The genes are TRBV25-1 and TRBJ1-1, with 10 nucleotides matching TRBD1. Germline CDR1 and CDR2: MGHDK and SYGVNS. V lost 2 bases to trimming and J lost 4 bases; unmatched junction nucleotides: 10. The CDR3 has 17 residues. The CDR3, as DNA: TGTGCCAGCAGTGAAACCACCCCGGGACAGGGGTCCACTGAAGCTTTCTTT. Protein product: CASSETTPGQGSTEAFF.

Ten or more counts support this clonotype. The CDR3, as DNA: TGTGCCAGCAGCCGTAACACAGGATACGAGCAGTACTTC. Amino acids: CASSRNTGYEQYF. V usage is TRBV3-1 and J usage is TRBJ2-7, with D perhaps TRBD1 (5 bases). In germline, CDR1 is LGHDT, CDR2 YNNKEL (reference sequence). V lost 4 bases, J lost 4 bases, and 11 bases lay in between. CDR3 length: 13 residues.

This clonotype came up many times. This chain links TRBV24-1 with TRBJ2-1; D not certain. V lost 3 bases to trimming and J lost 7 bases, with 9 bases between them. This CDR3 spans 13 amino acids. Germline CDR1 reads KGHDR; CDR2 reads SFDVKD. The CDR3 coding sequence is TGTGCCACCAGTGATCCGACATGGAATGAGCAGTTCTTC. This gives the protein CATSDPTWNEQFF.

About this clonotype: A read error is possible here, since a much larger clone lies one base away. The chain employs TRBV5-1 and TRBJ2-3, with a weak D call TRBD1 (6 bases). Per germline, CDR1 SGHRS and CDR2 YFSETQ. CDR3 length: 15 residues. V was shortened by 4 bases and J by 1 base, with 13 bases between the two germline ends. This chain's CDR3 is CASSTQGSGTDTQYF. The CDR3 coding sequence is TGCGCCAGCAGCACACAGGGATCGGGCACAGATACGCAGTATTTT. Filled out from reference TRBV5-1 and TRBJ2-3, the complete variable domain reads KAGVTQTPRYLIKTRGQQVTLSCSPISGHRSVSWYQQTPGQGLQFLFEYFSETQRNKGNFPGRFSGRQFSNSRSEMNVSTLELGDSALYLCASSTQGSGTDTQYFGPGTRLTVL.

Regarding this clonotype: This clone may be a read error of a much larger clone one base away. The rearrangement joins TRBV18 to TRBJ2-1; 8 nucleotides agree with TRBD2. The closer fit of TRBJ2-7 to the DNA end suggests the J call may be wrong. The length of the CDR3 is 15 residues. CDR1 KGHSH and CDR2 LQKENI come from the germline V gene. The DNA of the CDR3 is TGTGCCAGCTCTGACCGGGGGGGCTCCTACAATGAGCAGTACTTC. Protein: CASSDRGGSYNEQYF.

This clonotype was counted between two and nine times. A read error may be the cause here, since a much bigger clone is one base away. V and J are TRBV12-3 or TRBV12-4 and TRBJ2-1; 9 bases align to TRBD2. The J call may not be correct, given that the DNA end is closer to TRBJ2-7. The CDR3 runs 12 residues. The CDR3 DNA sequence: TGTGCCAGCAGTGGCGGGGGGGGCGAGCAGTACTTC. Residues: CASSGGGGEQYF.

The chain uses TRBV7-9 and TRBJ1-5; no clear D gene. The CDR3 loop spans 15 amino acids. With 5 bases removed from V and 5 bases from J, the gap between germline ends came to 16 bases. Germline loops: CDR1 SEHNR, CDR2 FQNEAQ (reference sequence). CDR3: CASSPAGMGDQPQHF. In nucleotides, the CDR3 is TGTGCCAGCAGCCCCGCGGGGATGGGAGATCAGCCCCAGCATTTT.

This clonotype was seen at least ten times. The chain recombines TRBV6-6 with TRBJ2-3, with 7 bases that match TRBD1. This CDR3 region has 18 residues. With 6 bases clipped from V and 2 bases from J, the junction kept 17 bases outside the gene matches. The germline V gene encodes CDR1 MNHNY and CDR2 SVGAGI (reference sequence). The CDR3 loop reads CASSSPRQGQRDTDTQYF. The CDR3 DNA sequence: TGTGCCAGCAGCTCCCCGCGACAGGGACAACGGGACACAGATACGCAGTATTTT.

This clonotype was picked up many times. The chain has TRBV14 and TRBJ2-7; 8 bases fit TRBD1. The length of the CDR3 is 15 residues. After removal of 4 bases from V and 4 bases from J, the junction contained 9 bases not matched to a gene. CDR1 and CDR2 from the germline V gene are SGHDN and FVKESK. CDR3 DNA sequence: TGTGCCAGCAGCCCCCTCGCTCAGGGGGCGTACGAGCAGTACTTC. Its protein product is CASSPLAQGAYEQYF.

This clonotype has more than one count but fewer than ten. The chain recombines TRBV6-1 with TRBJ2-5, with D maybe TRBD1 (6 bases). Matching the DNA end better, TRBJ2-4 makes the J call doubtful. Per germline, CDR1 MNHNS and CDR2 SASEGT. The CDR3 spans 15 residues. Here the CDR3 DNA reads TGTGCCAGCAGACCGTGGTCAAGGGGGATAGACATTCAGTACTTC. It specifies CASRPWSRGIDIQYF.

This clonotype was observed at least ten times. This could be a read error, since a much larger clone is one nucleotide away. The chain links TRBV6-6 to TRBJ2-1; a possible D gene is TRBD1 (5 bases). The CDR3 totals 12 residues. V was clipped by 5 bases and J by 7 bases, with 9 bases between them. Germline CDR1 MNHNY, CDR2 SVGAGI (reference sequence). CDR3 DNA: TGTGCCAGCAGTCCCCGACAGAATGAGCAGTTCTTC. The encoded protein is CASSPRQNEQFF.

This clonotype was seen a handful of times. A clone one base away is much larger, so this may be a read error. This chain joins TRBV7-2 and TRBJ2-7, with 8 nucleotides matching TRBD1. The closer fit of TRBJ2-5 to the DNA end suggests the J call may be wrong. The CDR3 extends over 17 amino acids. Germline-derived CDR1 and CDR2 are SGHTA and FQGNSA. CDR3 coding DNA: TGTGCCAGCAGCTTAAGCTTCGGGACAGGTCTTAAAGGGACCCAGTACTTC. Encoded protein: CASSLSFGTGLKGTQYF.

There are a few counts of this clonotype. The V call is TRBV29-1, the J call TRBJ1-5; D gene uncertain. In germline, CDR1 is SQVTM, CDR2 ANQGSEA. V was shortened by 0 bases and J by 4 bases, with 13 bases between the two germline ends. This CDR3 comprises 15 residues. CDR3 sequence (DNA): TGCAGCGTTGAAGATCGAAAAGGGCGGAATCAGCCCCAGCATTTT. This codes for CSVEDRKGRNQPQHF. Using reference TRBV29-1 and TRBJ1-5 for the parts outside the CDR3, the full variable domain is SAVISQKPSRDICQRGTSLTIQCQVDSQVTMMFWYRQQPGQSLTLIATANQGSEATYESGFVIDKFPISRPNLTFSTLTVSNMSPEDSSIYLCSVEDRKGRNQPQHFGDGTRLSIL.

The chain recombines TRBV20-1 with TRBJ1-6; 7 bases are a match to TRBD1. Per germline, CDR1 DFQATT and CDR2 SNEGSKA (reference sequence). The trim removed 3 bases at V and 4 bases at J, leaving 6 bases unmatched. The length of the CDR3 is 15 residues. The CDR3 region is CSARDGTAYNSPLHF. CDR3 sequence (DNA): TGCAGTGCTAGGGATGGGACAGCTTATAATTCACCCCTCCACTTT.

Of note for this clonotype: At one end the junction does not follow the germline gene, possibly because of a read error. V gene TRBV10-3 combines with J gene TRBJ1-5, with D possibly TRBD1 on 5 matching bases. CDR1 is ENHRY and CDR2 is SYGVKD in the germline V gene. The CDR3 has 13 residues. In nucleotides, the CDR3 is TGTACCATCAGTGAGAGCAGGGATCAGCCCCAGCATTTT. Its translation: CTISESRDQPQHF.

This clonotype has only a few counts. One end of the junction does not line up with germline, which may come from a read error. This chain's CDR3 is CANSFKETQYF. The DNA of the CDR3 is TGTGCCAACAGCTTTAAAGAGACCCAGTACTTC. The chain recombines TRBV7-2 with TRBJ2-5; no clear D. Germline loops: CDR1 SGHTA, CDR2 FQGNSA. The CDR3 consists of 11 residues.

This chain uses TRBV12-3 or TRBV12-4 with TRBJ2-7; TRBD2 agrees at 8 bases. The J call may be wrong; the DNA end is better matched by TRBJ2-5. The CDR3 is 15 amino acids. CDR3 in amino acids: CASSPEGGTRETQYF. In DNA form, the CDR3 reads TGTGCCAGCAGTCCTGAAGGGGGGACTAGGGAGACCCAGTACTTC.

Regarding this clonotype: A much larger clone differs by one base, so this may be a read error. The chain recombines TRBV24-1 with TRBJ2-5; D might be TRBD1 or TRBD2, each matching 5 bases. V lost 6 bases to trimming and J lost 11 bases, with 30 bases between them. Germline V gives CDR1 KGHDR, CDR2 SFDVKD. The CDR3 extends over 17 amino acids. Written as DNA, the CDR3 is TGTGCCACCAGTCCCCCCCCGGGACGAAAAGCCCACAATGAGCAGTACTTC. It is translated as CATSPPPGRKAHNEQYF.

This clonotype occurred many times. The chain couples TRBV5-6 to TRBJ2-5; TRBD2 agrees at 11 bases. The J segment lost 5 bases and the V segment lost 0 bases, leaving 6 bases of the junction unmatched. CDR3 length equals 16 residues. The germline gives CDR1 SGHDT, CDR2 YYEEEE. As DNA, the CDR3 is TGTGCCAGCAGCTTGGGCCTAGCGGGGGGCCTGGAGACCCAGTACTTC. Residues: CASSLGLAGGLETQYF.